The 28 T cell receptor beta chains below all came from one sample that was sequenced in a study of T-cell reconstitution after alpha-beta-depleted transplantation in children. Unique molecular identifiers were built into the TCRbeta library. TCRdb ran MiXCR on the PCR reads and lists one entry per CDR3 protein. The data show about 200,000 distinct CDR3 sequences, 5% to 6.5% seen once. This specimen was PBMCs, taken before TCRalphabeta/CD19-depleted stem cell transplant. Receptors originate from a girl under three years old with combined immunodeficiency, due to receive a stem cell transplant.

This clonotype was picked up a small number of times. V gene TRBV24-1 combines with J gene TRBJ2-2; TRBD2 might be the D (5 bases). The V and J ends lost 1 base and 7 bases respectively, with 9 bases between them. CDR3 length: 14 amino acids. Per germline, CDR1 KGHDR and CDR2 SFDVKD. The CDR3 reads CATSDFLGSGELFF. Here the CDR3 DNA reads TGTGCCACCAGTGATTTCCTGGGGAGCGGGGAGCTGTTTTTT.

There are a few counts of this clonotype. The rearrangement uses TRBV12-3 or TRBV12-4 and TRBJ2-2; a possible D gene is TRBD1 (6 bases). CDR3 length: 17 amino acids. The germline V and J ends were trimmed by 4 bases and 2 bases, with 17 bases remaining between them. The CDR3 DNA reads as TGTGCCAGCAGTTCCCCCGGAGGACAGCTCAACACCGGGGAGCTGTTTTTT. Amino acid sequence: CASSSPGGQLNTGELFF.

This clonotype was seen many times. The chain has TRBV25-1 and TRBJ1-1; tentatively, D is TRBD1 (5 bases). V was trimmed by 4 bases and J by 10 bases, leaving 19 bases between them. In germline, CDR1 is MGHDK, CDR2 SYGVNS. This CDR3 is 14 amino acids long. CDR3 sequence: CASSVGGPTDGAFF. The CDR3 DNA reads TGTGCCAGCAGTGTAGGAGGCCCGACAGATGGAGCTTTCTTT.

This clonotype was detected ten times or more. The rearrangement links TRBV5-1 to TRBJ2-1, with D perhaps matching TRBD2 (6 bases). The CDR3 has 15 amino acids. The germline CDR1 and CDR2 sequences are SGHRS and YFSETQ. Deletions cut 4 bases from V and 3 bases from J, with 14 bases between. The CDR3 is CASSAIADGYNEQFF. DNA of the CDR3: TGCGCCAGCAGCGCCATAGCGGACGGCTACAATGAGCAGTTCTTC.

At least ten counts were recorded for this clonotype. The rearrangement uses TRBV7-2 and TRBJ2-7; 8 bases fit TRBD1. The CDR3 sequence is 16 residues long. The germline V gene encodes CDR1 SGHTA and CDR2 FQGNSA. The ends lost 1 base at V and 0 bases at J; junction bases unmatched: 5. This CDR3 is CASSLVGTGSSYEQYF. CDR3 nucleotides: TGTGCCAGCAGCTTAGTTGGGACAGGATCCTCCTACGAGCAGTACTTC.

In this sample, this clonotype turned up many times. The gene calls are TRBV4-1 and TRBJ2-2; the match to TRBD1 covers 7 bases. The germline gives CDR1 MGHRA, CDR2 YSYEKL. Trimming took 2 bases from V and 2 from J; bases not matched to a gene: 11. The CDR3 loop spans 18 amino acids. The DNA for the CDR3 is TGCGCCAGCAGCCAACCCTACGAGGGACAGAAAAACACCGGGGAGCTGTTTTTT. Translation gives CASSQPYEGQKNTGELFF.

This clonotype has at least ten counts. This chain joins TRBV5-1 and TRBJ2-3; 9 bases map to TRBD2. The trim removed 0 bases at V and 5 bases at J, leaving 4 bases unmatched. CDR1 is SGHRS, CDR2 YFSETQ, per germline. There are 15 residues in the CDR3. CDR3 loop: CASSLVAGEVDTQYF. In nucleotides, the CDR3 is TGCGCCAGCAGCTTGGTAGCGGGAGAAGTAGATACGCAGTATTTT.

This clonotype was seen repeatedly, ten times or more. The gene calls are TRBV6-6 and TRBJ2-5, with 11 positions matching TRBD2. J lost 4 bases, V lost 5 bases, and 0 bases had no gene match. CDR3 length: 13 residues. Germline V gene lookup returns CDR1 MNHNY and CDR2 SVGAGI (reference sequence). This CDR3 reads CASSLAGGETQYF. The CDR3 DNA is TGTGCCAGCAGTCTAGCGGGGGGAGAGACCCAGTACTTC.

This clonotype was picked up many times. The chain has TRBV20-1 and TRBJ2-7; D is ambiguous. CDR3 length equals 12 residues. From germline, CDR1 is DFQATT and CDR2 SNEGSKA (reference sequence). V shed 6 bases and J shed 0 bases, with 9 bases lying between them. Here the CDR3 DNA reads TGCAGTGCGAATATCCTCTCCTACGAGCAGTACTTC. Its protein product is CSANILSYEQYF.

This clonotype came up many times. This chain links TRBV27 with TRBJ2-7, with D uncertain. Germline lookup yields CDR1 MNHEY and CDR2 SMNVEV (reference sequence). The CDR3 runs 13 residues. Trimming left V 5 bases short and J 4 bases short, with 12 bases between. The CDR3 is CASSPMDGYEQYF. As DNA, the CDR3 is TGTGCCAGCAGTCCTATGGACGGGTACGAGCAGTACTTC.

This clonotype occurred many times. The chain employs TRBV11-2 and TRBJ2-4; no reliable D call. V lost 5 bases and J 2 bases, leaving 16 bases between the germline ends. The CDR3 contains 16 residues. The germline CDR1 and CDR2 sequences are SGHAT and FQNNGV. The CDR3 DNA sequence: TGTGCCAGCAGCCGCTACACTGGGAAGACCAAAAACATTCAGTACTTC. Its protein is CASSRYTGKTKNIQYF.

This clonotype has at least ten counts. V is TRBV7-6 and J is TRBJ2-7, with 9 bases lining up with TRBD1. Germline assignment: CDR1 SGHVS and CDR2 FNYEAQ. V lost 1 base and J lost 3; bases outside the gene matches: 4. The CDR3 runs 15 residues. The CDR3 region is CASSLVGTGNYEQYF. In DNA form, the CDR3 reads TGTGCCAGCAGCTTAGTTGGGACAGGGAACTACGAGCAGTACTTC.

The V and J genes are TRBV20-1 and TRBJ2-7, with TRBD2 matching over 10 bases. Germline CDR1 reads DFQATT; CDR2 reads SNEGSKA (reference sequence). The J segment lost 3 bases and the V segment lost 6 bases, leaving 8 bases of the junction unmatched. CDR3 length: 14 amino acids. CDR3 sequence: CSALTSGVFYEQYF. In DNA, the CDR3 is TGCAGTGCCCTAACTAGCGGGGTATTCTACGAGCAGTACTTC.

The CDR3 nucleotides are TGTGCCAGCAGCTTATGGGAGACCCTCGGGGGCTACACCTTC. This translates into CASSLWETLGGYTF. This chain joins TRBV7-2 and TRBJ1-2; D is undetermined. The V and J ends lost 2 bases and 8 bases respectively, with 15 bases between them. Germline V lookup: CDR1 SGHTA, CDR2 FQGNSA. The CDR3 contains 14 residues.

The table lists this clonotype with a few counts. A single base separates this from a much larger clone, so it may be a read error. This chain links TRBV20-1 with TRBJ2-7, with 7 bases aligning to TRBD2. The CDR3 loop spans 16 amino acids. Germline V gene sequence: CDR1 DFQATT, CDR2 SNEGSKA (reference sequence). CDR3 sequence (DNA): TGCTGTGCTAGAGATGTGGAAGATGGGGGGGTCGGCGAGCAGTACTTC. It translates to CCARDVEDGGVGEQYF.

This clonotype occurred many times. The chain carries TRBV15 and TRBJ1-1; a possible D gene is TRBD1 (5 bases). The germline gives CDR1 LNHNV, CDR2 YYDKDF (reference sequence). The CDR3 covers 16 residues. The V end was cut by 2 bases, the J end by 1 base, with 14 bases between. Here the CDR3 reads CATSRPQGLRNTEAFF. The CDR3 DNA is TGTGCCACCAGCAGACCCCAGGGACTCAGGAACACTGAAGCTTTCTTT.

The table lists this clonotype with many counts. The chain joins TRBV7-3 to TRBJ2-1; D is unclear. The CDR3 has 14 amino acids. V was shortened by 5 bases and J by 0 bases, with 8 bases between the two germline ends. Germline V lookup: CDR1 SGHTA, CDR2 FQGTGA. The CDR3 reads CASSNLSSYNEQFF. The CDR3 coding sequence is TGTGCCAGCAGCAACTTGAGCTCCTACAATGAGCAGTTCTTC. The full variable domain, in which reference TRBV7-3 and TRBJ2-1 provide the parts outside the CDR3, is GAGVSQTPSNKVTEKGKYVELRCDPISGHTALYWYRQSLGQGPEFLIYFQGTGAADDSGLPNDRFFAVRPEGSVSTLKIQRTERGDSAVYLCASSNLSSYNEQFFGPGTRLTVL.

This clonotype was seen many times. The V call is TRBV6-1, the J call TRBJ2-3; no definite D call. The CDR3 length is 16 residues. Germline V lookup: CDR1 MNHNS, CDR2 SASEGT. V shed 7 bases and J shed 1 base, with 18 bases lying between them. The CDR3 spells CASTSPGQQGTDTQYF. The CDR3 DNA follows: TGTGCCAGCACCTCCCCTGGCCAGCAGGGCACAGATACGCAGTATTTT.

The chain employs TRBV4-3 and TRBJ2-7; a weak D match, TRBD1 (6 bases). CDR3 length: 15 amino acids. V lost 0 bases and J 3 bases, leaving 12 bases between the germline ends. Per the germline V gene, CDR1 is LGHNA and CDR2 is YSLEER. In nucleotides, the CDR3 is TGCGCCAGCAGCCAAGACCTGGGCAGGGGCTACGAGCAGTACTTC. Translation gives CASSQDLGRGYEQYF.

This clonotype was picked up one time. One end of the junction fails to match germline, which may point to a read error. The chain couples TRBV7-9 to TRBJ2-3; D perhaps matches TRBD1 (6 bases). The CDR3 is made up of 11 amino acids. Germline-derived CDR1 and CDR2 are SEHNR and FQNEAQ (reference sequence). CDR3 DNA: TGTGCCAGCAGCCCAGGGGATACGCAGAATTTT. Translated: CASSPGDTQNF.

This clonotype was counted at least ten times. The chain employs TRBV25-1 and TRBJ2-1, with D hard to call. CDR1 and CDR2 from the germline V gene are MGHDK and SYGVNS. The CDR3 is made up of 12 amino acids. The ends were cut back, 5 bases at V and 7 bases at J, with 9 bases in the middle. This CDR3 reads CASSPQWNEQFF. For the CDR3, the DNA is TGTGCCAGCAGTCCCCAGTGGAATGAGCAGTTCTTC.

This clonotype was seen more than once but under ten times. This chain joins TRBV6-1 and TRBJ2-1, with 9 bases identical to TRBD2. Trimming at V came to 6 bases and at J to 7 bases, leaving 13 bases not matched to a gene. The length of the CDR3 is 16 residues. The germline V gene has CDR1 MNHNS and CDR2 SASEGT. Here the CDR3 reads CASSLDGGRVGNEQFF. CDR3 DNA sequence: TGTGCCAGCAGCCTAGATGGCGGGAGGGTGGGTAATGAGCAGTTCTTC.

The chain is built from TRBV29-1 and TRBJ2-7; D not certain. V was pared by 4 bases and J by 2 bases, with 9 bases between. Germline V gene data show CDR1 as SQVTM and CDR2 as ANQGSEA. The CDR3 loop spans 12 amino acids. The CDR3 bases are TGCAGCGTTGTTGCTCCGCCCTACGAGCAGTACTTC. Its translation is CSVVAPPYEQYF.

Ten or more counts support this clonotype. V is TRBV20-1 and J is TRBJ2-7; 7 bases match TRBD1. The CDR3 sequence is 13 residues long. Unmatched junction bases numbered 4, after V lost 4 bases and J lost 1 base. Looked up from germline, CDR1 is DFQATT and CDR2 is SNEGSKA (reference sequence). CDR3: CSAKTGDSYEQYF. The CDR3 nucleotides are TGCAGTGCTAAAACAGGGGATTCCTACGAGCAGTACTTC.

This clonotype was found many times. The J gene is TRBJ1-1, the V gene TRBV6-5; D may be TRBD1 (6 bases). Trimming left V 6 bases short and J 8 bases short, with 22 bases between. The CDR3 contains 15 residues. CDR1 MNHEY and CDR2 SVGAGI come from the germline V gene. The CDR3 reads CASRPTGQQAREAFF. CDR3 bases: TGTGCCAGCAGACCAACAGGGCAACAGGCAAGGGAAGCTTTCTTT.

This clonotype was detected many times. This CDR3 is CASSFWQGTEAFF. The CDR3 nucleotides are TGTGCCAGCAGCTTCTGGCAGGGAACTGAAGCTTTCTTT. The chain couples TRBV7-6 to TRBJ1-1, with D maybe TRBD1 (5 bases). Trimming removed 3 bases from V and 5 bases from J, with 10 bases in between. CDR1 and CDR2 (germline): SGHVS, FNYEAQ. The CDR3 extends over 13 amino acids.

This clonotype was recorded at least ten times. V usage is TRBV27 and J usage is TRBJ2-2; D unresolved. The CDR3 covers 13 residues. V shed 5 bases and J shed 7 bases, with 11 bases lying between them. Germline CDR1 reads MNHEY; CDR2 reads SMNVEV (reference sequence). CDR3 loop: CASSRLPVGELFF. The CDR3 DNA follows: TGTGCCAGCAGTCGCCTACCTGTCGGGGAGCTGTTTTTT.

This clonotype was seen repeatedly, ten times or more. The V and J genes are TRBV14 and TRBJ2-7; D gene ambiguous. Trimming removed 1 base at V and 3 bases at J, with 7 bases between. The CDR3 consists of 13 residues. Germline loops: CDR1 SGHDN, CDR2 FVKESK. The CDR3 bases are TGTGCCAGCAGCCAAGGCCTCCTCTACGAGCAGTACTTC. This sequence encodes CASSQGLLYEQYF. Full variable domain (remainder filled in from reference TRBV14 and TRBJ2-7): EAGVTQFPSHSVIEKGQTVTLRCDPISGHDNLYWYRRVMGKEIKFLLHFVKESKQDESGMPNNRFLAERTGGTYSTLKVQPAELEDSGVYFCASSQGLLYEQYFGPGTRLTVT.